What follows is one TCR beta chain and its context. Authors' analysis steps: Amplifying reference gene primers gave estimates of nucleated cell counts. Assay used: immunoSEQ multiplex PCR; TCRdb lists only in-frame clones, some missing. That table furnishes V, J and clone size, whereas the DNA furnished D and trimming. The sample has some 46,000 clones, about nine tenths seen once; the top ten hold approximately 5%. Between the trimmed V and J ends, which lost 6 bases and 6 bases, there was a span of 15 bases. The CDR3 loop spans 13 amino acids. Germline V gene data show CDR1 as MRHNA and CDR2 as SNTAGT. The data stem from a study of blood T cell repertoires in COVID-19.

The sequence derives from a human donor in a cohort sampled during active COVID-19. The sequenced material came from peripheral blood. The chain combines TRBV6-4 with TRBJ2-7; a weak D match, TRBD1 (6 bases). The CDR3 sequence is CASSETGFGEQYF. The CDR3 nucleotides are TGTGCCAGCAGCGAAACAGGGTTTGGCGAGCAGTACTTC.